This record concerns one T cell receptor beta chain sequence. The antigen remains unidentified. From germline, CDR1 is SNHLY and CDR2 FYNNEI. CDR3 length: 16 residues. Losses at the gene ends were 10 bases for V and 0 bases for J; bases not matched to a gene: 11. RNA, once extracted, was reverse transcribed into cDNA for use as the sequencing template. Clones were read by immunoSEQ multiplex PCR, and TCRdb kept only the in-frame ones, dropping some. The sample records 98,000 or so clones, approximately 59% being singletons. The data are from a study of CD8+ T cells in alopecia areata. Findings and limits, study-wide: Clonality was higher in lesional than normal scalp, especially in alopecia totalis/universalis.

The rearrangement uses TRBV2 and TRBJ2-3; TRBD2 matches at 9 bases. Source material: CD8+ T cells sorted from blood. This receptor was obtained from a human donor in good health. CDR3 amino acids: CATAGGGRTSTDTQYF. CDR3 coding DNA: TGTGCCACGGCGGGGGGGGGCCGCACTAGCACAGATACGCAGTATTTT. The full variable domain, with the rest looked up from reference TRBV2 and TRBJ2-3, is EPEVTQTPSHQVTQMGQEVILRCVPISNHLYFYWYRQILGQKVEFLVSFYNNEISEKSEIFDDQFSVERPDGSNFTLKIRSTKLEDSAMYFCATAGGGRTSTDTQYFGPGTRLTVL.